Listed here are 31 T cell receptor beta chains from one sample, sequenced in a study of CD8+CD57+ T cells in acquired aplastic anemia. For CDR3 and TCR beta VDJ profiling, genomic DNA was the template used. TCRdb redid the calling of the reads with MiXCR, one entry per CDR3 protein. The data contain under 250,000 distinct CDR3 sequences, around 32% of them seen just once; the ten biggest clones take up around 1.1%. Sequencing was carried out using sorted CD4+, CD8+, or CD8+CD57+ T cells (not recorded which) from PBMCs. The receptors derive from a human donor in good health, serving as a control.

The table lists this clonotype with many counts. The chain joins TRBV5-5 to TRBJ2-7, with D possibly matching TRBD2 (5 bases). The V and J ends lost 6 bases and 1 base respectively, with 20 bases between them. The CDR3 has 16 amino acids. Per germline, CDR1 SGHKS and CDR2 YYEKEE (reference sequence). CDR3 sequence (DNA): TGTGCCAGCACCCTCTTTATCGGCGGGCGTTCCTACGAGCAGTACTTC. Its protein product is CASTLFIGGRSYEQYF.

Notes on this clonotype: This may arise from a read error, as a much more abundant clone is one base away. This chain connects TRBV5-1 to TRBJ1-6, with 11 nucleotides matching TRBD1. The CDR3 loop spans 13 amino acids. Germline CDR1 reads SGHRS; CDR2 reads YFSETQ. After removal of 0 bases from V and 15 bases from J, the junction contained 2 bases not matched to a gene. CDR3 amino acids: CASSLGTGGDLHF. The CDR3 DNA reads as TGCGCCAGCAGCTTGGGGACAGGGGGCGACCTCCACTTT.

This clonotype was detected only a few times. A much larger clone is a single base away; this may be a read error. The chain carries TRBV29-1 and TRBJ2-5, with TRBD2 matching 8 bases. Germline V gives CDR1 SQVTM, CDR2 ANQGSEA. This CDR3 contains 14 residues. The CDR3 coding sequence is TGCGGCGTTGAAGATCACCTAGCGGGAGAGACCCAGTACTTC. It translates to CGVEDHLAGETQYF. The full variable domain, rest sourced from reference TRBV29-1 and TRBJ2-5, is SAVISQKPSRDICQRGTSLTIQCQVDSQVTMMFWYRQQPGQSLTLIATANQGSEATYESGFVIDKFPISRPNLTFSTLTVSNMSPEDSSIYLCGVEDHLAGETQYFGPGTRLLVL.

This clonotype was detected many times. The chain has TRBV4-2 and TRBJ1-2; D is uncertain. V was cut by 5 bases and J by 4 bases, with 8 bases left in between. Per the germline V gene, CDR1 is LGHNA and CDR2 is YNFKEQ. The CDR3 spans 12 residues. The DNA of the CDR3 is TGTGCCAGCAGCGGATCTATCTATGGCTACACCTTC. It encodes CASSGSIYGYTF.

This clonotype was seen ten or more times. The gene calls are TRBV24-1 and TRBJ2-2; D call uncertain. V dropped 0 bases and J dropped 3 bases, with 10 bases sitting between them. Germline V lookup: CDR1 KGHDR, CDR2 SFDVKD. CDR3 length: 16 residues. The DNA of the CDR3 is TGTGCCACCAGTGATTTGACGTATGGGGACACCGGGGAGCTGTTTTTT. The encoded protein is CATSDLTYGDTGELFF.

This clonotype was observed at least ten times. This chain uses TRBV19 with TRBJ1-5; 9 nucleotides line up with TRBD1. The CDR3 has 16 residues. Germline values: CDR1 LNHDA, CDR2 SQIVND (reference sequence). The ends lost 5 bases at V and 6 bases at J; junction bases unmatched: 11. For the CDR3, the DNA is TGTGCCAGTAGTGTGAACCGGGACAGGGTAGGTCAGCCCCAGCATTTT. It yields the protein CASSVNRDRVGQPQHF. The full variable domain, completed using reference TRBV19 and TRBJ1-5, is DGGITQSPKYLFRKEGQNVTLSCEQNLNHDAMYWYRQDPGQGLRLIYYSQIVNDFQKGDIAEGYSVSREKKESFPLTVTSAQKNPTAFYLCASSVNRDRVGQPQHFGDGTRLSIL.

In this sample, this clonotype turned up a few times. The V call is TRBV25-1, the J call TRBJ2-1; TRBD2 is a possible D gene (7 bases). Deletions cut 2 bases from V and 12 bases from J, with 20 bases between. The CDR3 totals 15 residues. CDR1 MGHDK and CDR2 SYGVNS come from the germline V gene. CDR3: CASSEGRAGANRQFF. The CDR3, as DNA: TGTGCCAGCAGTGAAGGGAGGGCGGGGGCGAATCGGCAGTTCTTC.

Many counts were recorded for this clonotype. The chain links TRBV2 to TRBJ2-7; D unresolved. Trimming took off 4 bases at V and 6 bases at J, with 10 bases between the two ends. CDR1 is SNHLY and CDR2 is FYNNEI in the germline V gene. The CDR3 consists of 12 residues. In nucleotides, the CDR3 is TGTGCCAGCAGTGCGAAGGGTACCGAGCAGTACTTC. Translated, it gives CASSAKGTEQYF.

This clonotype was observed many times. CDR3: CASSLTTGTEAFF. DNA of the CDR3: TGCGCCAGCAGCTTGACAACAGGGACTGAAGCTTTCTTT. The rearrangement links TRBV5-1 to TRBJ1-1; D might be TRBD1 (6 bases). Trimming stripped 1 base from V and 5 bases from J, with 9 bases between. Germline CDR1 reads SGHRS; CDR2 reads YFSETQ. The CDR3 is 13 amino acids.

This clonotype was seen at least ten times. This sequence joins TRBV7-3 and TRBJ2-1; TRBD2 agrees at 7 bases. CDR1 is SGHTA and CDR2 is FQGTGA in the germline V gene. The V gene end was trimmed by 0 bases and the J gene end by 7 bases; junction bases not matched to a gene: 3. CDR3 length: 14 amino acids. The CDR3 DNA reads TGTGCCAGCAGCTTAACGGCGGGAGATAATGAGCAGTTCTTC. It translates to CASSLTAGDNEQFF.

This clonotype was counted a few times. V usage is TRBV5-1 and J usage is TRBJ1-1; D is perhaps TRBD1 (6 bases). V shed 4 bases and J shed 6 bases, with 19 bases lying between them. Germline V gene lookup returns CDR1 SGHRS and CDR2 YFSETQ. This CDR3 region has 15 residues. The CDR3 region has the DNA TGCGCCAGCAGCCCCTCTAACCAGGGGAGACCTGAAGCTTTCTTT. Residues: CASSPSNQGRPEAFF. Filled out from reference TRBV5-1 and TRBJ1-1, the complete variable domain reads KAGVTQTPRYLIKTRGQQVTLSCSPISGHRSVSWYQQTPGQGLQFLFEYFSETQRNKGNFPGRFSGRQFSNSRSEMNVSTLELGDSALYLCASSPSNQGRPEAFFGQGTRLTVV.

This clonotype was seen at least ten times. J is TRBJ1-6 and V is TRBV12-3 or TRBV12-4; the D is unclear. Trimming stripped 4 bases from V and 9 bases from J, with 16 bases between. The CDR3 consists of 15 residues. CDR3 sequence: CASSSRAQPGSPLHF. The CDR3 coding sequence is TGTGCCAGCAGTTCGAGGGCCCAACCAGGTTCACCCCTCCACTTT.

This clonotype was counted at least ten times. This chain uses TRBV5-1 with TRBJ1-2; TRBD1 matches 7 bases. V was pared by 4 bases and J by 4 bases, with 10 bases of the junction left unmatched. From germline, CDR1 is SGHRS and CDR2 YFSETQ. This CDR3 is 15 amino acids long. The DNA of the CDR3 is TGCGCCAGCAGCGCTACGACAGGGATGAGCTATGGCTACACCTTC. The encoded protein is CASSATTGMSYGYTF.

This clonotype was counted many times. The J gene is TRBJ1-3, the V gene TRBV10-3; 11 bases agree with TRBD1. Germline lookup yields CDR1 ENHRY and CDR2 SYGVKD. After removal of 6 bases from V and 1 base from J, the junction contained 2 bases not matched to a gene. The CDR3 loop spans 15 amino acids. CDR3 sequence: CAISRDRGSGNTIYF. Written as DNA, the CDR3 is TGTGCCATCAGCCGGGACAGGGGGTCTGGAAACACCATATATTTT.

This clonotype was detected ten times or more. V usage is TRBV11-2 and J usage is TRBJ1-5; D call uncertain. The CDR3 is 17 residues long. Germline V gene lookup returns CDR1 SGHAT and CDR2 FQNNGV. Trimming pared 2 bases from V and 0 bases from J, leaving 14 bases between. The CDR3 here is CASSLSLLRYSNQPQHF. The CDR3 region has the DNA TGTGCCAGCAGCTTAAGTTTGCTCAGATATAGCAATCAGCCCCAGCATTTT.

CDR3 in amino acids: CASGLVLGQDLNIQYF. The CDR3 nucleotides read TGTGCTAGTGGTTTGGTACTAGGTCAGGACCTAAACATTCAGTACTTC. The chain uses TRBV12-5 and TRBJ2-4, with D perhaps TRBD2 (5 bases). Germline-derived CDR1 and CDR2 are LGHNT and FRNRAP. V dropped 0 bases and J dropped 6 bases, with 15 bases sitting between them. The CDR3 runs to 16 residues.

In this sample, this clonotype turned up many times. V is TRBV5-1 and J is TRBJ1-5; 7 bases map to TRBD1. CDR3 length: 13 amino acids. Per the germline V gene, CDR1 is SGHRS and CDR2 is YFSETQ. With 4 bases clipped from V and 4 bases from J, the junction kept 2 bases outside the gene matches. CDR3 in amino acids: CASSTGANQPQHF. The CDR3 nucleotides read TGCGCCAGCAGCACAGGGGCTAATCAGCCCCAGCATTTT.

This clonotype was observed a few times. The germline gene is not matched at one end of the junction; a read error may be the cause. This chain joins TRBV9 and TRBJ1-3; D unclear. From germline, CDR1 is SGDLS and CDR2 YYNGEE. The CDR3 is 19 residues long. This chain's CDR3 is CASSVGVMDAEGPGNTVYF. CDR3 nucleotide sequence: TGTGCCAGCAGCGTAGGGGTTATGGACGCCGAGGGTCCTGGAAACACCGTATATTTT.

This clonotype has only a few counts. V usage is TRBV7-2 and J usage is TRBJ2-4; tentatively, D is TRBD2 (5 bases). CDR1 and CDR2 from the germline V gene are SGHTA and FQGNSA. V gave up 5 bases and J gave up 10 bases, with 15 bases separating them. This CDR3 is built from 13 residues. CDR3 in amino acids: CASSPQDLTIQYF. In nucleotides, the CDR3 is TGTGCCAGCAGCCCCCAGGACTTGACTATTCAGTACTTC.

The V call is TRBV4-2, the J call TRBJ2-1; TRBD2 matches 14 bases. The V and J ends lost 5 bases and 8 bases, in that order; junction bases with no gene match: 11. Germline CDR1 reads LGHNA; CDR2 reads YNFKEQ. The CDR3 spans 17 residues. The CDR3 region is CASSRARTSGRRDEQFF. The CDR3 DNA sequence: TGTGCCAGCAGCAGGGCTAGGACTAGCGGGAGGCGGGATGAGCAGTTCTTC.

Comments on this clonotype: A clone one base away is much larger, so this may be a read error. The conserved phenylalanine or tryptophan normally closing the CDR3 is absent here, so this likely arose from a read error. CDR3 bases: TGTGCCAGCAGTTTATCAGGGTTGGGCGAGCAGTACTCC. This translates into CASSLSGLGEQYS. The chain combines TRBV27 with TRBJ2-7, with D unclear. V dropped 0 bases and J dropped 6 bases, with 9 bases sitting between them. The CDR3 runs 13 residues. The germline CDR1 and CDR2 sequences are MNHEY and SMNVEV (reference sequence).

This clonotype was seen at least ten times. The chain links TRBV20-1 to TRBJ1-4; D unclear. CDR1 and CDR2 from the germline V gene are DFQATT and SNEGSKA (reference sequence). The germline V and J ends were trimmed by 5 bases and 5 bases, with 12 bases remaining between them. This CDR3 has 13 amino acids. The CDR3 sequence: CSARTAMNEKLFF. The CDR3 coding sequence is TGCAGTGCTCGGACCGCAATGAATGAAAAACTGTTTTTT.

This clonotype has just a few counts. The J gene is TRBJ1-4, the V gene TRBV12-3 or TRBV12-4; 11 bases are shared with TRBD1. The V and J ends lost 4 bases and 6 bases, in that order; junction bases with no gene match: 10. The CDR3 runs to 17 residues. CDR3: CASSYRTGGMGYEKLFF. The DNA of the CDR3 is TGTGCCAGCAGTTACCGGACAGGGGGCATGGGGTATGAAAAACTGTTTTTT.

There are many counts of this clonotype. The gene calls are TRBV7-2 and TRBJ1-2, with a tentative D call TRBD1 (5 bases). Germline V gives CDR1 SGHTA, CDR2 FQGNSA. The CDR3 has 15 residues. V lost 1 base and J lost 8, with 17 bases in between. CDR3 DNA: TGTGCCAGCAGCTTAGATCACGGCCAGGGCTACGGCTACACCTTC. Its translation: CASSLDHGQGYGYTF.

This clonotype came up many times. The J gene is TRBJ1-2, the V gene TRBV12-3 or TRBV12-4; D is perhaps TRBD1 (5 bases). V dropped 5 bases and J dropped 4 bases, with 14 bases sitting between them. The CDR3 has 14 amino acids. This chain's CDR3 is CASSMRRGIYGYTF. CDR3 nucleotides: TGTGCCAGCAGTATGCGGCGGGGGATCTATGGCTACACCTTC.

This clonotype was counted ten times or more. This chain connects TRBV24-1 to TRBJ1-4, with 10 bases identical to TRBD1. V trimming: 2 bases; J trimming: 7 bases; junction bases outside the gene matches: 3. Germline V gene sequence: CDR1 KGHDR, CDR2 SFDVKD. The CDR3 has 15 residues. CDR3 amino acids: CATSDSGDRGEKLFF. The CDR3 DNA reads TGTGCCACCAGTGATTCCGGGGACAGGGGTGAAAAACTGTTTTTT.

This clonotype was observed at least ten times. The rearrangement links TRBV6-6 to TRBJ1-1; unclear D gene. This CDR3 has 13 residues. The V end was cut by 0 bases, the J end by 4 bases, with 6 bases between. Germline CDR1 is MNHNY and CDR2 is SVGAGI (reference sequence). CDR3 protein: CASSYSTGTEAFF. DNA of the CDR3: TGTGCCAGCAGTTACTCGACCGGCACTGAAGCTTTCTTT.

This clonotype was observed many times. CDR3 DNA: TGTGCCAGCCTGGCGGAAGGGAATTCACCCCTCCACTTT. Amino acids: CASLAEGNSPLHF. J is TRBJ1-6 and V is TRBV2; D not resolved. V was shortened by 8 bases and J by 7 bases, with 12 bases between the two germline ends. CDR3 length: 13 amino acids. Germline assignment: CDR1 SNHLY and CDR2 FYNNEI.

Only a few counts were recorded for this clonotype. The chain uses TRBV5-1 and TRBJ2-3; D remains unclear. Deletions cut 0 bases from V and 4 bases from J, with 9 bases between. Germline V gene sequence: CDR1 SGHRS, CDR2 YFSETQ. This CDR3 comprises 14 residues. CDR3 region: CASSLALGPDTQYF. Here the CDR3 DNA reads TGCGCCAGCAGCTTGGCTCTGGGTCCAGATACGCAGTATTTT.

The genes are TRBV15 and TRBJ1-6; D may be TRBD1 (6 bases). Between the trimmed V and J ends, which lost 0 bases and 8 bases, there was a span of 11 bases. There are 15 residues in the CDR3. Germline V gene sequence: CDR1 LNHNV, CDR2 YYDKDF (reference sequence). Here the CDR3 DNA reads TGTGCCACCAGCAGAGAGGCCAGGGGTTATTCACCCCTCCACTTT. Amino acid sequence: CATSREARGYSPLHF. The entire variable domain, with the rest obtained from reference TRBV15 and TRBJ1-6, is as follows: DAMVIQNPRYQVTQFGKPVTLSCSQTLNHNVMYWYQQKSSQAPKLLFHYYDKDFNNEADTPDNFQSRRPNTSFCFLDIRSPGLGDTAMYLCATSREARGYSPLHFGNGTRLTVT.

This clonotype was counted many times. This rearrangement joins TRBV19 to TRBJ2-1; D may be TRBD1 (5 bases). V lost 5 bases and J lost 0, with 8 bases in between. In germline, CDR1 is LNHDA, CDR2 SQIVND (reference sequence). The CDR3 extends over 14 amino acids. CDR3 coding DNA: TGTGCCAGTAGTCGACAGAGCTCCTACAATGAGCAGTTCTTC. It specifies CASSRQSSYNEQFF.